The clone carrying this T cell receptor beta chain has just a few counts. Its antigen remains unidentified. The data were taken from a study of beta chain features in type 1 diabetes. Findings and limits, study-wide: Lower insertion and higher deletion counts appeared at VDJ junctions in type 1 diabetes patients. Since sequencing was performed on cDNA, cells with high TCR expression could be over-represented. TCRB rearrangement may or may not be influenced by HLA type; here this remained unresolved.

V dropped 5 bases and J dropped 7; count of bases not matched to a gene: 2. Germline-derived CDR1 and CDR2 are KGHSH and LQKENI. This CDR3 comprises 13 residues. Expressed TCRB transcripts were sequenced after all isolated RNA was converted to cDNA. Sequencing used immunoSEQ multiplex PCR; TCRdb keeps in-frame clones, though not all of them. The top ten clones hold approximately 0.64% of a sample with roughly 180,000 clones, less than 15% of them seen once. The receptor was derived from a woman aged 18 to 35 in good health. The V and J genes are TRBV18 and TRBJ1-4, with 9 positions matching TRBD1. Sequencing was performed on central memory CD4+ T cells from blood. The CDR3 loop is CASSTGQGEKLFF. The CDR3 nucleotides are TGTGCCAGCTCAACGGGACAGGGTGAAAAACTGTTTTTT.